These 10 T cell receptor beta chains share one sample of origin, sequenced in a study of control samples from healthy donors and cancer patients. TCRdb's copy holds only in-frame clones and misses some; the assay was immunoSEQ multiplex PCR. This table holds about 160,000 clones, 94% found once. The material sequenced was PBMCs. These TCRs come from a man in his sixties with colorectal cancer.

The V call is TRBV5-1, the J call TRBJ2-1; TRBD2 agrees at 9 bases. The V and J ends lost 0 bases and 4 bases, in that order; junction bases with no gene match: 11. The CDR3 runs to 18 residues. Germline CDR1 and CDR2: SGHRS and YFSETQ. CDR3 residues: CASSLALNSGGIYNEQFF. CDR3 DNA sequence: TGCGCCAGCAGCTTGGCCCTTAATAGCGGGGGAATTTACAATGAGCAGTTCTTC.

This clone was detected once. CDR3 DNA: TGTGCCACGCGGGACTATAATTCACCCCTCCACTTT. Translated: CATRDYNSPLHF. V usage is TRBV19 and J usage is TRBJ1-6; D is uncertain. Germline CDR1 and CDR2: LNHDA and SQIVND (reference sequence). This CDR3 contains 12 residues. Trimming cost V 10 bases and J 3 bases, with 7 bases left between them.

In DNA, the CDR3 is TGTGCCAGCAGTGACCGGGCCCCAGGGATGGGCTCCTATAATTCACCCCTCCACTTT. Translation gives CASSDRAPGMGSYNSPLHF. This chain connects TRBV6-1 to TRBJ1-6; D is perhaps TRBD1 (5 bases). The germline V gene encodes CDR1 MNHNS and CDR2 SASEGT. V was pared by 3 bases and J by 0 bases, with 18 bases between. This CDR3 is built from 19 residues.

This sequence joins TRBV6-5 and TRBJ2-2, with no clear D. Germline V gives CDR1 MNHEY, CDR2 SVGAGI. The CDR3 runs 15 residues. The V end lost 8 bases, the J end lost 4 bases, and 17 bases lay between the germline ends. CDR3 in amino acids: CASARSGFGTGELFF. CDR3 bases: TGTGCCAGCGCTAGATCTGGGTTTGGCACCGGGGAGCTGTTTTTT.

The genes are TRBV28 and TRBJ1-5; a possible D gene is TRBD1 (6 bases). The germline CDR1 and CDR2 sequences are MDHEN and SYDVKM. V lost 5 bases and J 6 bases, leaving 17 bases between the germline ends. There are 15 residues in the CDR3. The CDR3 here is CASSLPRQGPQPQHF. The CDR3 nucleotides read TGTGCCAGCAGTCTCCCGCGGCAGGGGCCTCAGCCCCAGCATTTT.

The chain has TRBV7-2 and TRBJ2-7, with D unresolved. Per germline, CDR1 SGHTA and CDR2 FQGNSA. Trimming pared 2 bases from V and 0 bases from J, leaving 11 bases between. This CDR3 is 15 amino acids long. CDR3 amino acids: CASSLYPTRSYEQYF. The CDR3 bases are TGTGCCAGCAGCTTATACCCTACCCGCTCCTACGAGCAGTACTTC.

V gene TRBV6-5 combines with J gene TRBJ1-5; 7 bases line up with TRBD1. In germline, CDR1 is MNHEY, CDR2 SVGAGI. There are 15 residues in the CDR3. V gave up 5 bases and J gave up 9 bases; unmatched junction bases: 13. The CDR3 DNA reads TGTGCCAGCAGTCAAAACCGGGACAGCCCAGGGCCCCAGCATTTT. Amino acids: CASSQNRDSPGPQHF.

This chain links TRBV10-3 with TRBJ1-1; TRBD1 is a possible D gene (6 bases). The CDR3 sequence is 13 residues long. From germline, CDR1 is ENHRY and CDR2 SYGVKD. V dropped 8 bases and J dropped 7 bases, with 17 bases sitting between them. The CDR3 bases are TGTGCCATCTTTAATCCGGGGGCTGGTGAAGCTTTCTTT. Its protein product is CAIFNPGAGEAFF.

Note on this clone: The same CDR3 also results from other DNA sequences found in this sample. The J gene is TRBJ2-5, the V gene TRBV5-1; no firm D call. Germline V gene sequence: CDR1 SGHRS, CDR2 YFSETQ. The CDR3 length is 12 residues. V lost 0 bases to trimming and J lost 3 bases, with 3 bases between them. CDR3 loop: CASSLGEETQYF. CDR3 bases: TGCGCCAGCAGCTTGGGAGAAGAGACCCAGTACTTC.

The J gene is TRBJ1-1, the V gene TRBV3-1 (or the pseudogene TRBV3-2); TRBD1 matches 8 bases. Germline V gene sequence: CDR1 LGHDT, CDR2 YNNKEL (reference sequence). The CDR3 totals 18 residues. J was trimmed by 0 bases and V by 0 bases; bases with no gene match: 9. CDR3: CASSQEVGAGGMNTEAFF. DNA for the CDR3: TGTGCCAGCAGCCAAGAGGTGGGGGCAGGGGGCATGAACACTGAAGCTTTCTTT.